This T cell receptor beta chain was documented in a study of T cells after yellow fever vaccination. Study details: The SMART-Seq v4 Ultra Low Input method served to prepare the low-cell-number fractions.

Note on this clonotype: Its antigen is as yet unknown.

5'RACE template switching added a universal primer site and UMIs to TCR cDNA. TCRdb used MiXCR to reprocess the 5' RACE reads, holding one entry per CDR3 protein. The data show 200,000 to 250,000 distinct CDR3 sequences, with around 7% seen just once and around 0.9% held by the top ten. Germline loops: CDR1 SGHTA, CDR2 FQGNSA. The CDR3 is 16 residues long. V shed 0 bases, J shed 4 bases, and the junction held 9 bases outside the gene matches. Study findings and constraints: Booster samples showed a return of most primary-vaccination clones (under 98% CD4, 85% to 90% CD8). Secondary responses were weaker yet peaked faster, day 5 versus 15.

The sequencing used CD4+ T cells sorted from PBMCs, collected 15 days after the yellow fever booster vaccination. This TCR derives from a man aged 25 to 40 who received the YFV17D yellow fever vaccine. The chain carries TRBV7-2 and TRBJ2-7; TRBD2 matches at 7 bases. CDR3 in amino acids: CASSLASGSGLYEQYF. Here the CDR3 DNA reads TGTGCCAGCAGCTTAGCAAGTGGTAGCGGGTTGTACGAGCAGTACTTC.